This TCR beta chain was profiled in a study of shared clonotypes between healthy human individuals. Overall study context: Each donor's CD4 naive and CD4 memory cells filled three plates apiece, CD8 naive two, and CD8 memory one. Findings of the study overall: Clonotype sharing among donors, it was expected, would be affected by sequencing depth. Sorted-subset samples were not fully sequenced, rarefaction indicated. Non-shared clonotypes were found to have lower generation probabilities than the clonotypes that were shared by all four of the sorted-subset donors.

CD45RO-negative, CCR7-selected cells formed the naive CD8 fraction, which excluded terminally differentiated effector memory CD45RA+ cells. On this clone: Antigen: not known.

Measured with immunoSEQ multiplex PCR; TCRdb has only the in-frame clones, and not every one. The table records 2 million to 2.5 million clones, about 95% of them present only once. Between the trimmed V and J ends, which lost 2 bases and 6 bases, there was a span of 5 bases. CDR1 is SQVTM and CDR2 is ANQGSEA in the germline V gene. This CDR3 comprises 11 residues. Material: naive CD8+ T cells sorted from blood. This receptor was identified in a man between 18 and 35 years old in good health. This chain uses TRBV29-1 with TRBJ2-1; no clear D. The CDR3 region is CSVEIFNEQFF. The CDR3 region has the DNA TGCAGCGTTGAAATTTTCAATGAGCAGTTCTTC.